This T cell receptor beta chain was captured by sequencing in a study of T cell responses to AZD1222 COVID-19 vaccine. Study in general: Doses given second, at about 4 or about 12 weeks, were pooled. Study-wide findings and caveats: As reported, nearly half of all spike-specific TCRs target variant regions that are unmutated. Once two AZD1222 doses were given, Spike-specific TCR breadth and depth went up. It was only after the peak T cell response that any repertoires were sampled.

The V gene's germline CDR1 is LNHDA and CDR2 SQIVND (reference sequence). J was trimmed by 8 bases and V by 5 bases; bases with no gene match: 7. CDR3 length: 14 residues. The assay was immunoSEQ multiplex PCR, and TCRdb's table has in-frame clones only and misses some. The sample records 150,000 to 200,000 clones, 88% being singletons. Turning to this clone: Its target is not known.

The source of this sequence is an adult in good health. The chain uses TRBV19 and TRBJ2-1; 9 bases are a match to TRBD1. This sample comprised peripheral blood, obtained on day 0 of AZD1222 vaccination. The CDR3 sequence: CASSPRRDRDEQFF. CDR3 sequence (DNA): TGTGCCAGTAGTCCACGGAGGGACAGGGATGAGCAGTTCTTC.